This T cell receptor (beta chain) was documented in a study of post-analysis software for immune sequencing data. Unique molecular identifiers were built into the TCR beta cDNA libraries. Researchers reported around 510,000 cDNA molecules coming from around 1 to 10 million T cells. MiXCR, applied by TCRdb to the PCR reads, yields one record per CDR3 protein. The sample includes 650,000 to 850,000 distinct CDR3 sequences, around 42% of them seen just once. Findings of the study overall: Comparison of patients with controls showed about 5 TRBV segments more frequent in patients, TRBV5-6, TRBV5-1 and TRBV20-1 among them. Co-batched samples clustered tightly together by F measure.

In regard to this clonotype: Its antigen is currently unknown.

The germline CDR1 and CDR2 sequences are MGHRA and YSYEKL. V gave up 0 bases and J gave up 5 bases, with 25 bases separating them. The CDR3 totals 19 residues. Sequencing was performed on blood. The receptor was isolated from a girl aged 5 to 17 with multiple sclerosis. The chain is built from TRBV4-1 and TRBJ1-2; a possible D gene is TRBD1 (5 bases). CDR3 DNA: TGCGCCAGCAGCCAAGAGCATGGCGGCGTCTCTCGAGGGGTTTATGGCTACACCTTC. Protein: CASSQEHGGVSRGVYGYTF.